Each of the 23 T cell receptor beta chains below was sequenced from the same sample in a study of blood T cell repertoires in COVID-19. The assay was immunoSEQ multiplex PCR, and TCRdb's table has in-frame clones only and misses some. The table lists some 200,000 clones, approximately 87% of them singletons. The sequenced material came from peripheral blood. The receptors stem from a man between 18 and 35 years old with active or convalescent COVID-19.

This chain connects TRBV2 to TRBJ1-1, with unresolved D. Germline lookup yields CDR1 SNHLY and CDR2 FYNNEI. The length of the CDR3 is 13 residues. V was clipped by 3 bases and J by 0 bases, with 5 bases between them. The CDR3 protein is CASSEYMNTEAFF. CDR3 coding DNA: TGTGCCAGCAGTGAGTACATGAACACTGAAGCTTTCTTT.

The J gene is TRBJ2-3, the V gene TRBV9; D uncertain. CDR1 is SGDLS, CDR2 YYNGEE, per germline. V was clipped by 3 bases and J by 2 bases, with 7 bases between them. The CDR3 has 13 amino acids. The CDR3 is CASSAYHTDTQYF. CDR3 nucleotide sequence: TGTGCCAGCAGCGCCTACCACACAGATACGCAGTATTTT.

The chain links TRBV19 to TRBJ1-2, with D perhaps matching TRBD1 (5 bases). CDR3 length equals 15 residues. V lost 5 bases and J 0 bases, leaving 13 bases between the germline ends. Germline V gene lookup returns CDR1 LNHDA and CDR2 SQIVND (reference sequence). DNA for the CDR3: TGTGCCAGTAGTCTCAAACAGGAAGCTAACTATGGCTACACCTTC. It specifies CASSLKQEANYGYTF.

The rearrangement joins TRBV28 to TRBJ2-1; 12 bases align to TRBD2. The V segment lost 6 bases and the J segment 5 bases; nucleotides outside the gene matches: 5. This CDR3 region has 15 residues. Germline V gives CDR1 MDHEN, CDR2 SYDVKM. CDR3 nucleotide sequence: TGTGCCAGCAGACTACTAGCGGGAGGCCACAATGAGCAGTTCTTC. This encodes CASRLLAGGHNEQFF.

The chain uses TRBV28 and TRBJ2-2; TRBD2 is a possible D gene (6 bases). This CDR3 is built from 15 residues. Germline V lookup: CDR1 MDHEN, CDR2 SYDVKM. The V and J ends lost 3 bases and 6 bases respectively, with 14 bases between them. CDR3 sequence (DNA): TGTGCCAGCAGTTTCAGTTCCGGGGGAGCCGGGGAGCTGTTTTTT. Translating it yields CASSFSSGGAGELFF.

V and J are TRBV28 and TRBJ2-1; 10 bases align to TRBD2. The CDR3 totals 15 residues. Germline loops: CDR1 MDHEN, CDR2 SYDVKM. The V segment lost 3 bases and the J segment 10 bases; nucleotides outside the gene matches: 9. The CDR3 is CASSFFLAGDQEQFF. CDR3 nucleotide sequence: TGTGCCAGCAGTTTCTTCCTAGCGGGAGATCAGGAGCAGTTCTTC.

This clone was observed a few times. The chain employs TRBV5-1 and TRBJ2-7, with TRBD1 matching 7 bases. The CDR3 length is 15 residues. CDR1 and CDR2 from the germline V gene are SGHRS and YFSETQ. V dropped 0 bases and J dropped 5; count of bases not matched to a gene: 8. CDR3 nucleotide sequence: TGCGCCAGCAGCTTGGACTGGACAGGCAATCACGAGCAGTACTTC. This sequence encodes CASSLDWTGNHEQYF.

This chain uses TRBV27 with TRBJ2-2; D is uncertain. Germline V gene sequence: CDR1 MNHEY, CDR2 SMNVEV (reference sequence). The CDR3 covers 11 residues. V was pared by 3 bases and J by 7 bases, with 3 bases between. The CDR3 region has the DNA TGTGCCAGCAGTTTCTACGGGGAGCTGTTTTTT. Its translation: CASSFYGELFF.

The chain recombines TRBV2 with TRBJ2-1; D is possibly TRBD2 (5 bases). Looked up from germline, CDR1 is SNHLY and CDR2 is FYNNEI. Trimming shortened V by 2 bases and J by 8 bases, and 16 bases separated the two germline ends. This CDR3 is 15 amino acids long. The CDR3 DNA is TGTGCCAGCAGTGAACCCCTTCTAGCAACCGATGAGCAGTTCTTC. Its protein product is CASSEPLLATDEQFF.

CDR3 amino acids: CASSLLSLSDGYTF. The CDR3 nucleotides read TGTGCCAGCAGCTTACTGTCGTTATCTGATGGCTACACCTTC. The gene calls are TRBV7-9 and TRBJ1-2; D gene ambiguous. The CDR3 consists of 14 residues. V dropped 2 bases and J dropped 6 bases, with 13 bases sitting between them. The germline CDR1 and CDR2 sequences are SEHNR and FQNEAQ (reference sequence).

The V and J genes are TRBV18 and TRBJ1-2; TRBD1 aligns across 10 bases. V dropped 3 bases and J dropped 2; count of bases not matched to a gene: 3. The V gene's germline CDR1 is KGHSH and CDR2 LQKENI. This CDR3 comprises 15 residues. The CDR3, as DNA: TGTGCCAGCTCACCTGGGGGACAGGGGAACTATGGCTACACCTTC. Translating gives CASSPGGQGNYGYTF.

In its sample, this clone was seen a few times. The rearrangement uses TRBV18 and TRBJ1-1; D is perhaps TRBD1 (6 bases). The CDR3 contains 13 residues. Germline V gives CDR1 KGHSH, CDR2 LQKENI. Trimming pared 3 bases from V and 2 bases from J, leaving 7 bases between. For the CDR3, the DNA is TGTGCCAGCTCACCGGGACAAAACACTGAAGCTTTCTTT. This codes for CASSPGQNTEAFF.

CDR3 sequence: CASTPTGDIGYTF. The CDR3 DNA reads TGTGCCAGTACCCCGACAGGGGATATAGGCTACACCTTC. The chain has TRBV19 and TRBJ1-2; 8 bases agree with TRBD1. Germline CDR1 and CDR2: LNHDA and SQIVND (reference sequence). The CDR3 has 13 residues. V gave up 7 bases and J gave up 8 bases; unmatched junction bases: 9.

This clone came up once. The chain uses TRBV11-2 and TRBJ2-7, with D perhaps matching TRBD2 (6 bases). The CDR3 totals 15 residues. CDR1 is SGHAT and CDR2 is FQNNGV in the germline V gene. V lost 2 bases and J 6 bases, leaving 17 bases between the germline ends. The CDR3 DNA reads TGTGCCAGCAGCTTATCGGCGGGGCGGGGCCGCGAGCAGTACTTC. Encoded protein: CASSLSAGRGREQYF.

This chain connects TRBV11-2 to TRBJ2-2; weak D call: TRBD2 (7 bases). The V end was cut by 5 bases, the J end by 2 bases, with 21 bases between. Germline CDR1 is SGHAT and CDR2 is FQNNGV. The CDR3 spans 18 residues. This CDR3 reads CASSRIIDRGANTGELFF. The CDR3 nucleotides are TGTGCCAGCAGCCGAATTATTGATCGGGGGGCCAACACCGGGGAGCTGTTTTTT.

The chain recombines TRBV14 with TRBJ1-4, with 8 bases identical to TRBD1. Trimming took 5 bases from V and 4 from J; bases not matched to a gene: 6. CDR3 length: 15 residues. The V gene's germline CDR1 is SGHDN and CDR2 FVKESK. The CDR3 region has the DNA TGTGCCAGCAGCATGACAGGGGCCTTTAATGAAAAACTGTTTTTT. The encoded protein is CASSMTGAFNEKLFF. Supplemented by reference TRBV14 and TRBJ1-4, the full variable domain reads EAGVTQFPSHSVIEKGQTVTLRCDPISGHDNLYWYRRVMGKEIKFLLHFVKESKQDESGMPNNRFLAERTGGTYSTLKVQPAELEDSGVYFCASSMTGAFNEKLFFGSGTQLSVL.

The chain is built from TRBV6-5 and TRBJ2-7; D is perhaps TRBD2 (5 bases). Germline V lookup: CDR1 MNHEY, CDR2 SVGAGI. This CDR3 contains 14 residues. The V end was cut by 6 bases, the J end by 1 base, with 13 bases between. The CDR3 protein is CASSRGTVSYEQYF. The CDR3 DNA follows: TGTGCCAGCAGCCGGGGTACTGTATCCTACGAGCAGTACTTC.

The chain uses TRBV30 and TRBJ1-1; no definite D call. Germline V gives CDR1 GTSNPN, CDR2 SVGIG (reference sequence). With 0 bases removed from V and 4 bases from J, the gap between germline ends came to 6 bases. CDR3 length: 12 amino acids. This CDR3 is CAWSVFRTEAFF. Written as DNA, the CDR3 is TGTGCCTGGAGTGTTTTCCGCACTGAAGCTTTCTTT. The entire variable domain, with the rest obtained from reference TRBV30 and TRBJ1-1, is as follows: SQTIHQWPATLVQPVGSPLSLECTVEGTSNPNLYWYRQAAGRGLQLLFYSVGIGQISSEVPQNLSASRPQDRQFILSSKKLLLSDSGFYLCAWSVFRTEAFFGQGTRLTVV.

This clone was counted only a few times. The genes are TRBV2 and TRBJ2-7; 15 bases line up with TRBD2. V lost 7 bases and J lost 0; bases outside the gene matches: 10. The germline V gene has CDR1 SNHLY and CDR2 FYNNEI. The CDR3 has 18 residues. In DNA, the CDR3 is TGTGCCAGCATTAACTCCGGGACTAGCGGGAGGAGCTCCTACGAGCAGTACTTC. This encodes CASINSGTSGRSSYEQYF. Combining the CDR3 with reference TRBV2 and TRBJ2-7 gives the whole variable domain EPEVTQTPSHQVTQMGQEVILRCVPISNHLYFYWYRQILGQKVEFLVSFYNNEISEKSEIFDDQFSVERPDGSNFTLKIRSTKLEDSAMYFCASINSGTSGRSSYEQYFGPGTRLTVT.

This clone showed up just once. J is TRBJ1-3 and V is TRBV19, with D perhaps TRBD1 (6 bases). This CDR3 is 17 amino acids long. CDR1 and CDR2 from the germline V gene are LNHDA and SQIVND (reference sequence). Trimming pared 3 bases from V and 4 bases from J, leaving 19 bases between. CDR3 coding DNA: TGTGCCAGTAGTATTCCTCCAGGGGCGACCACAGGAAACACCATATATTTT. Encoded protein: CASSIPPGATTGNTIYF.

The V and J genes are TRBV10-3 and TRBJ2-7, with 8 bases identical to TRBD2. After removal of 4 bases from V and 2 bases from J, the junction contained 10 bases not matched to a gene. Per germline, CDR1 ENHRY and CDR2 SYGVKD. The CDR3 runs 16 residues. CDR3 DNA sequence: TGTGCCATCAGTGGAATAGCGGGAAAAACGCCCTACGAGCAGTACTTC. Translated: CAISGIAGKTPYEQYF.

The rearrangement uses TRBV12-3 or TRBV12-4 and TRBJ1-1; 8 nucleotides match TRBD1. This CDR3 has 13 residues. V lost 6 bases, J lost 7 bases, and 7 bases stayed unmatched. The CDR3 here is CASRPTGTGEAFF. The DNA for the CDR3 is TGTGCCAGCAGACCGACAGGGACAGGTGAAGCTTTCTTT.

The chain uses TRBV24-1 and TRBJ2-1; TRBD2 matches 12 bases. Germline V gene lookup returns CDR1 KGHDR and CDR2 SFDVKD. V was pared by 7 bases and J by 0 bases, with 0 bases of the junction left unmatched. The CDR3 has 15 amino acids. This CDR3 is CATRGLAGSYNEQFF. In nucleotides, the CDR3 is TGTGCCACCAGGGGACTAGCGGGCTCCTACAATGAGCAGTTCTTC.